The 8 T cell receptor beta chains reported below all come from one sample, sequenced in a study of T cell responses to AZD1222 COVID-19 vaccine. The protocol was immunoSEQ multiplex PCR, while the TCRdb copy is restricted to in-frame clones and leaves out a portion. The sample yields about 120,000 clones, 90% seen once. The sample consisted of peripheral blood, taken on day 0 of AZD1222 vaccination. The receptor set was obtained from an adult in good health.

This clone was seen once. This rearrangement joins TRBV20-1 to TRBJ1-5; TRBD1 matches 9 bases. The trim removed 3 bases at V and 4 bases at J, leaving 13 bases unmatched. The germline V gene has CDR1 DFQATT and CDR2 SNEGSKA (reference sequence). The CDR3 covers 17 residues. The CDR3 nucleotides are TGCAGTGCTAGTGCTATTGGGACAGGGTCGCGGAATCAGCCCCAGCATTTT. Encoded protein: CSASAIGTGSRNQPQHF.

V and J are TRBV5-4 and TRBJ2-3; 7 bases match TRBD2. Germline trimming cut 0 bases from V and 0 bases from J; bases unmatched to any gene: 1. This CDR3 contains 15 residues. Germline CDR1 reads SGHNT; CDR2 reads YYREEE (reference sequence). The CDR3 sequence is CASSLGSGSTDTQYF. The CDR3 region has the DNA TGTGCCAGCAGCTTGGGTAGCGGGAGCACAGATACGCAGTATTTT.

This chain joins TRBV6-4 and TRBJ2-5, with TRBD1 identical over 9 bases. CDR1 and CDR2 from the germline V gene are MRHNA and SNTAGT. The V segment lost 8 bases and the J segment 3 bases; nucleotides outside the gene matches: 4. This CDR3 spans 13 amino acids. The CDR3 DNA reads TGTGCCAGCGCGCGGGACAGGGAAGAGACCCAGTACTTC. Translated: CASARDREETQYF.

The V and J genes are TRBV18 and TRBJ1-2; D is ambiguous. From germline, CDR1 is KGHSH and CDR2 LQKENI. V was shortened by 1 base and J by 5 bases, with 11 bases between the two germline ends. The length of the CDR3 is 14 residues. The CDR3 DNA reads TGTGCCAGCTCACCACAAGCTCGGGGATATGGCTACACCTTC. It yields the protein CASSPQARGYGYTF.

This rearrangement joins TRBV2 to TRBJ1-5; 8 bases map to TRBD1. Trimming cost V 6 bases and J 2 bases; bases outside gene matches: 9. Germline values: CDR1 SNHLY, CDR2 FYNNEI. CDR3 length equals 16 residues. The CDR3 protein is CASSEGQGAGNQPQHF. The CDR3 nucleotides are TGTGCCAGCAGCGAGGGGCAGGGGGCCGGCAATCAGCCCCAGCATTTT.

This rearrangement joins TRBV5-1 to TRBJ2-7, with 10 bases fitting TRBD2. Germline assignment: CDR1 SGHRS and CDR2 YFSETQ. This CDR3 comprises 15 residues. Trimming at V came to 4 bases and at J to 2 bases, leaving 6 bases not matched to a gene. CDR3 in DNA: TGCGCCAGCAGCGGCACTAGCGGGGCCCCCTACGAGCAGTACTTC. This translates into CASSGTSGAPYEQYF.

This chain's CDR3 is CASSVGLASNTGELFF. In DNA form, the CDR3 reads TGTGCCAGCAGCGTCGGACTAGCCTCAAACACCGGGGAGCTGTTTTTT. This chain uses TRBV9 with TRBJ2-2; TRBD2 agrees at 8 bases. The CDR3 length is 16 residues. The V and J ends lost 2 bases and 2 bases, in that order; junction bases with no gene match: 5. The germline CDR1 and CDR2 sequences are SGDLS and YYNGEE.

This clone appeared a single time. The chain has TRBV28 and TRBJ1-2; unclear D gene. Between the trimmed V and J ends, which lost 6 bases and 7 bases, there was a span of 9 bases. The germline CDR1 and CDR2 sequences are MDHEN and SYDVKM. CDR3 length: 11 amino acids. The CDR3 is CASSPASGYTF. CDR3 in DNA: TGTGCCAGCAGCCCCGCCTCTGGCTACACCTTC.